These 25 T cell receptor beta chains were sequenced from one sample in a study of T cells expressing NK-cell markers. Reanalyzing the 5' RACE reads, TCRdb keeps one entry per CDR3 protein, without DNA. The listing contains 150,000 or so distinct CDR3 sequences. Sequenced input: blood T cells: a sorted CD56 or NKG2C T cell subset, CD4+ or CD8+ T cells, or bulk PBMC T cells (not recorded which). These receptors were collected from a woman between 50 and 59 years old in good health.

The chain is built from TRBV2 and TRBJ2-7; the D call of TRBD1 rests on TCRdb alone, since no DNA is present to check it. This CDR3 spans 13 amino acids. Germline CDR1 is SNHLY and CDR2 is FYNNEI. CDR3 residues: CASSEGAVYEQYF. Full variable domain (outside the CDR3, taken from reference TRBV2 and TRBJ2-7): EPEVTQTPSHQVTQMGQEVILRCVPISNHLYFYWYRQILGQKVEFLVSFYNNEISEKSEIFDDQFSVERPDGSNFTLKIRSTKLEDSAMYFCASSEGAVYEQYFGPGTRLTVT.

The CDR3: CASSLFPGVDGELFF. V and J are TRBV7-6 and TRBJ2-2; the D gene TCRdb calls, TRBD1, cannot be checked with no DNA. The CDR3 is 15 amino acids. Germline CDR1 is SGHVS and CDR2 is FNYEAQ.

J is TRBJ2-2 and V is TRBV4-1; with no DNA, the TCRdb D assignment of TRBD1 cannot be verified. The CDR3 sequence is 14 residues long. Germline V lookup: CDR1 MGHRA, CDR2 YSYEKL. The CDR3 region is CASSQDRGAGELFF.

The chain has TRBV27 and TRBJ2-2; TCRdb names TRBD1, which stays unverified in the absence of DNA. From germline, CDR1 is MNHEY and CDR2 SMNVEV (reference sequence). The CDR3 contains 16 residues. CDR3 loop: CASSIRRTGRTGELFF.

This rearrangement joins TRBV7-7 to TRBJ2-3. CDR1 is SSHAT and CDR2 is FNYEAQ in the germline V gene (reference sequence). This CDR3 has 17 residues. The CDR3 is CASSLVPWVWPTDTQYF. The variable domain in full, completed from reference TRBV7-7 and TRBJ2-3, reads GAGVSQSPRYKVTKRGQDVTLRCDPISSHATLYWYQQALGQGPEFLTYFNYEAQPDKSGLPSDRFSAERPEGSISTLTIQRTEQRDSAMYRCASSLVPWVWPTDTQYFGPGTRLTVL.

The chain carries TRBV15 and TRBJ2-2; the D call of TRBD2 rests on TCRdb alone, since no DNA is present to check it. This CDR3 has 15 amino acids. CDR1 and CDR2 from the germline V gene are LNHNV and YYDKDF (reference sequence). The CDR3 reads CATSGGLADTGELFF.

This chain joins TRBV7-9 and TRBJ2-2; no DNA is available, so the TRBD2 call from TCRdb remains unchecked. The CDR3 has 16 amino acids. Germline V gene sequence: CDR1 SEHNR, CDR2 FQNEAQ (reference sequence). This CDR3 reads CASSLSRSGDTGELFF.

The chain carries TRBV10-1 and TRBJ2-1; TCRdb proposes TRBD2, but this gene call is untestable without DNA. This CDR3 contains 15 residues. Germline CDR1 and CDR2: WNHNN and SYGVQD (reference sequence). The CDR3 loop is CASSDMTSGRIEQFF.

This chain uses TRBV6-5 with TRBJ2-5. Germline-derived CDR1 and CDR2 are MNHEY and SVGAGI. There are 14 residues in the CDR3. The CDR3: CASSYGTVKETQYF.

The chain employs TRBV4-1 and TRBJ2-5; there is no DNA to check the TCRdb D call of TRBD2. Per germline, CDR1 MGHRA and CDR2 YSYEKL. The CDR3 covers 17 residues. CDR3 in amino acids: CASSQAGGLARQETQYF.

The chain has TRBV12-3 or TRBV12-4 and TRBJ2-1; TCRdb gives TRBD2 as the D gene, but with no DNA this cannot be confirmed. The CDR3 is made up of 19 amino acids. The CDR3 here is CASSRSFSSGRINGDEQFF.

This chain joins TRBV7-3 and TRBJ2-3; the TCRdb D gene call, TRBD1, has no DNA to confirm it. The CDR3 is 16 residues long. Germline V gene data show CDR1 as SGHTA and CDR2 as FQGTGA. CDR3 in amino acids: CASSSAGQESTDTQYF.

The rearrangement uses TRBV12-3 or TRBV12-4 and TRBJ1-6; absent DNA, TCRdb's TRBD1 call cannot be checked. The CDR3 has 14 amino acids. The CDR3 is CASKLSGVRSPLHF.

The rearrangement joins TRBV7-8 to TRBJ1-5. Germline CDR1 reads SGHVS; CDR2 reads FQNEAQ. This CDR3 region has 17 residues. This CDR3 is CASSFSPGGESNQPQHF.

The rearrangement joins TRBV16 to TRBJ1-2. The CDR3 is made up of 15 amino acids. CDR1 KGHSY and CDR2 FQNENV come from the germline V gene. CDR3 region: CASSLQGQREGGYTF. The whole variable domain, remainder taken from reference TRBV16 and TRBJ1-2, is GEEVAQTPKHLVRGEGQKAKLYCAPIKGHSYVFWYQQVLKNEFKFLISFQNENVFDETGMPKERFSAKCLPNSPCSLEIQATKLEDSAVYFCASSLQGQREGGYTFGSGTRLTVV.

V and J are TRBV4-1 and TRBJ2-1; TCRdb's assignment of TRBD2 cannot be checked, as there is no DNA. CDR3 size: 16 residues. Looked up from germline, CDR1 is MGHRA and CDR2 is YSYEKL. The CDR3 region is CASSQTGTSGYNEQFF.

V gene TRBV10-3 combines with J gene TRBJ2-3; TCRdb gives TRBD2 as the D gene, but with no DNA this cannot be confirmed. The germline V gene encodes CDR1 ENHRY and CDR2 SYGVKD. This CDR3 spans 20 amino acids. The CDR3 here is CAISEQTSGVYTSSTDTQYF.

The chain's CDR3 is CASSVGKQEETQYF. V usage is TRBV9 and J usage is TRBJ2-5; the D gene TCRdb calls, TRBD1, cannot be checked with no DNA. The germline CDR1 and CDR2 sequences are SGDLS and YYNGEE. CDR3 length: 14 residues. Looking up the rest from reference TRBV9 and TRBJ2-5 gives the full variable domain: DSGVTQTPKHLITATGQRVTLRCSPRSGDLSVYWYQQSLDQGLQFLIQYYNGEERAKGNILERFSAQQFPDLHSELNLSSLELGDSALYFCASSVGKQEETQYFGPGTRLLVL.

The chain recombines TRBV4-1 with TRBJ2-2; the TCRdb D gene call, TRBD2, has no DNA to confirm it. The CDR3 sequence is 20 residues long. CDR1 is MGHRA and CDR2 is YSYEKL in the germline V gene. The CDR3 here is CASSQDRGGRASGDTGELFF.

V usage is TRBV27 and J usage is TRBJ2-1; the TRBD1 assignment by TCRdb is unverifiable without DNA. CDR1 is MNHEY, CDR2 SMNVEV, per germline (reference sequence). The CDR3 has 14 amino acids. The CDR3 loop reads CASSPVGPYNEQFF.

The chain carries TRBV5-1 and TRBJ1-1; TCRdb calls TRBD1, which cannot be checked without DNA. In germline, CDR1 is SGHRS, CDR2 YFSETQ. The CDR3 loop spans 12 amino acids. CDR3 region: CASSWEGEEAFF.

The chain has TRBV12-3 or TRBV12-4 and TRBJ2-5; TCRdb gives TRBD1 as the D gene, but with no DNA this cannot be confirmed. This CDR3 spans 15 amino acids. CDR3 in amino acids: CASSSRTGLQETQYF.

The CDR3 is CATSLGPLLAGRGTDTQYF. This chain joins TRBV15 and TRBJ2-3; TCRdb designates TRBD2, a call that cannot be tested without DNA. From germline, CDR1 is LNHNV and CDR2 YYDKDF (reference sequence). This CDR3 region has 19 residues.

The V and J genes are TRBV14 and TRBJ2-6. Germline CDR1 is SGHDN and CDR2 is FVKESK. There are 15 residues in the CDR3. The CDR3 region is CASSQGGGWANVLTF.

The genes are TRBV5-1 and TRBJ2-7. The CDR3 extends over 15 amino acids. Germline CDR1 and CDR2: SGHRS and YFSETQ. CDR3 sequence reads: CASSLDGRAPYEQYF.